The subject of this entry is one TCR beta chain. Its specificity is unknown. The data originate from a study of T cells after yellow fever vaccination. Overall study: When fractions had low cell numbers, they were prepared with SMART-Seq v4 Ultra Low Input.

As TCR cDNA was made by 5'RACE template switching, a universal primer site and UMIs were added. TCRdb processed the 5' RACE reads anew with MiXCR; each CDR3 protein has one entry. The table has 200,000 to 250,000 distinct CDR3 sequences, approximately 3.3% seen once. CDR1 is SGHTA, CDR2 FQGNSA, per germline. With V trimmed by 5 bases and J by 8 bases, 19 bases remained unmatched. The CDR3 runs 18 residues. Findings and limits, study-wide: The secondary T-cell response peaked on day 5, not day 15, but was weaker.

The source is a man between 18 and 35 years old who received the YFV17D yellow fever vaccine. The sample here was CD4+ T cells sorted from PBMCs, taken 10 days after the yellow fever booster vaccination. V and J are TRBV7-2 and TRBJ2-1, with 9 positions matching TRBD2. CDR3 sequence reads: CASSPRRVAGVRVDEQFF. The CDR3 coding sequence is TGTGCCAGCAGCCCCCGCAGGGTAGCGGGGGTCCGGGTCGATGAGCAGTTCTTC.